These T cell receptor beta chains were read from a single sample in a study of cytomegalovirus exposure and HLA in healthy donors. The assay was immunoSEQ multiplex PCR, and TCRdb's table has in-frame clones only and misses some. The table has roughly 330,000 clones, about 90% seen once; the top ten hold approximately 1.1%. The specimen sequenced was PBMCs. These receptors came from a woman in her 30s in good health and CMV-seropositive. CDR3s include the opening cysteine and the closing phenylalanine or tryptophan. D genes are given only for firm matches. Clone size is given for some rows only: seen once, a few or many times, or a class if the clone is expanded.

CDR3aa,CDR3nt,d_gene,abundance,j_gene,v_gene
CASKPELRTDTQYF,TGTGCCAGCAAGCCAGAACTCCGCACAGATACGCAGTATTTT,.,once,TRBJ2-3,TRBV2
CASSGGYGYTF,TGTGCCAGCAGTGGCGGCTATGGCTACACCTTC,.,.,TRBJ1-2,TRBV25-1
CASSHGTSAAYEQYF,TGTGCCAGCAGTCACGGGACTAGCGCCGCCTACGAGCAGTACTTC,TRBD2,.,TRBJ2-7,TRBV27
CASSEGHNEQFF,TGTGCCAGCAGTGAGGGGCACAATGAGCAGTTCTTC,.,.,TRBJ2-1,TRBV6-4
CASSLGRSREQYF,TGTGCCAGCAGTTTAGGCAGGTCCCGGGAGCAGTACTTC,.,.,TRBJ2-7,TRBV27
CASTTASTEAFF,TGTGCCAGCACCACTGCTAGCACTGAAGCTTTCTTT,.,.,TRBJ1-1,TRBV2
CASSGDTYSTIYF,TGTGCCAGCAGTGGCGACACGTATAGCACCATATATTTT,.,.,TRBJ1-3,TRBV28
CASRDGSTDTQYF,TGCGCCAGCCGGGACGGCAGCACAGATACGCAGTATTTT,.,once,TRBJ2-3,TRBV5-1
CASSLAGRVNQPQHF,TGTGCCAGCAGCTTAGCCGGCAGGGTTAATCAGCCCCAGCATTTT,.,.,TRBJ1-5,TRBV7-2
CASSPSGGREQFF,TGTGCCAGCAGTCCTTCGGGGGGGAGGGAGCAGTTCTTC,TRBD2,.,TRBJ2-1,TRBV14
CASSGPPNIQYF,TGTGCCAGCAGCGGGCCCCCAAACATTCAGTACTTC,.,.,TRBJ2-4,TRBV7-9
CASSPDARRGAYTF,TGTGCCAGCAGTCCCGACGCACGCAGGGGTGCCTACACCTTC,.,.,TRBJ1-2,TRBV7-2
CASSLGASGSYEQYF,TGTGCCAGCAGCTTAGGTGCTAGCGGGAGTTACGAGCAGTACTTC,TRBD2,.,TRBJ2-7,TRBV11-2
CASSFGANTEAFF,TGTGCCAGCAGCTTTGGGGCCAACACTGAAGCTTTCTTT,.,.,TRBJ1-1,TRBV7-7
CASSPRLILAGFREQFF,TGTGCCAGCAGCCCCCGCCTGATTCTAGCGGGGTTCCGGGAGCAGTTCTTC,TRBD2,.,TRBJ2-1,TRBV7-2
CASSNGWNEQFF,TGTGCCAGCAGCAACGGGTGGAATGAGCAGTTCTTC,.,.,TRBJ2-1,TRBV27
CASQGANGYTF,TGTGCCAGTCAGGGGGCGAATGGCTACACCTTC,TRBD1,.,TRBJ1-2,TRBV27
CASSSPDRGLYGYTF,TGCGCCAGCAGCTCCCCGGACAGGGGACTTTATGGCTACACCTTC,TRBD1,.,TRBJ1-2,TRBV5-1
CSVQPPGENTEAFF,TGCAGCGTCCAACCCCCGGGTGAGAACACTGAAGCTTTCTTT,.,.,TRBJ1-1,TRBV29-1
CASSLAGSQGNYGYTF,TGTGCCAGCAGCTTGGCGGGGAGTCAGGGTAACTATGGCTACACCTTC,.,few,TRBJ1-2,TRBV5-4
CASSLYGQGSDYGYTF,TGTGCCAGCAGCTTATACGGCCAGGGGAGTGACTATGGCTACACCTTC,.,.,TRBJ1-2,TRBV13
CASRVAGGPNEQFF,TGTGCCAGCAGGGTAGCGGGGGGGCCGAATGAGCAGTTCTTC,TRBD2,.,TRBJ2-1,TRBV5-4
CASSIGEMVTGELFF,TGTGCCAGTAGTATCGGGGAAATGGTAACCGGGGAGCTGTTTTTT,.,once,TRBJ2-2,TRBV19
CASSLAGWDQPQHF,TGCGCCAGCAGCTTGGCGGGGTGGGATCAGCCCCAGCATTTT,.,.,TRBJ1-5,TRBV5-1
CASSPARTGSYEQYF,TGTGCCAGCAGCCCAGCCCGGACGGGGTCCTACGAGCAGTACTTC,.,.,TRBJ2-7,TRBV13
CASKGTGDGYEQYF,TGTGCCAGCAAAGGGACCGGGGACGGATACGAGCAGTACTTC,.,once,TRBJ2-7,TRBV25-1
CASGRQGYTGELFF,TGTGCCAGCGGCCGACAGGGTTACACCGGGGAGCTGTTTTTT,TRBD1,.,TRBJ2-2,TRBV5-6
CASSLAGTWGTDTQYF,TGTGCCAGCAGTTTAGCCGGGACTTGGGGCACAGATACGCAGTATTTT,.,once,TRBJ2-3,TRBV27
CASSVGLAGYEQYF,TGTGCCAGCAGCGTAGGATTAGCGGGATACGAGCAGTACTTC,TRBD2,.,TRBJ2-7,TRBV9
CASSELMNYGYTF,TGTGCCAGCAGTGAACTTATGAACTATGGCTACACCTTC,.,.,TRBJ1-2,TRBV6-1
CASSEGGSYEQYF,TGTGCCAGCAGTGAAGGGGGCTCCTACGAGCAGTACTTC,.,once,TRBJ2-7,TRBV6-1
CAWSVQGSYNSPLHF,TGTGCCTGGAGTGTACAGGGGTCCTATAATTCACCCCTCCACTTT,TRBD1,few,TRBJ1-6,TRBV30
CASSSGDSYEQYF,TGTGCCAGCAGTTCCGGGGACAGCTACGAGCAGTACTTC,TRBD1,.,TRBJ2-7,TRBV6-5
CASSPQGTYEQYF,TGTGCCAGCAGCCCACAGGGTACCTACGAGCAGTACTTC,.,once,TRBJ2-7,TRBV4-2
CASSFNSGTGTDTQYF,TGTGCCAGCAGCTTCAACTCCGGGACAGGCACAGATACGCAGTATTTT,TRBD1,.,TRBJ2-3,TRBV7-2
CASGPVAPGNTIYF,TGTGCCAGCGGCCCGGTAGCCCCTGGAAACACCATATATTTT,.,.,TRBJ1-3,TRBV13
CASSSLGQGANYGYTF,TGTGCCAGCAGCTCCCTCGGACAGGGAGCTAACTATGGCTACACCTTC,TRBD1,.,TRBJ1-2,TRBV5-6
CSVEGIAASYNEQFF,TGCAGCGTTGAGGGAATAGCGGCCTCTTACAATGAGCAGTTCTTC,.,.,TRBJ2-1,TRBV29-1
CSVEARPVRRLQETQYF,TGCAGCGTTGAAGCTCGCCCCGTGAGACGGTTACAAGAGACCCAGTACTTC,.,.,TRBJ2-5,TRBV29-1
CASSRDRGETQYF,TGTGCCAGCAGCCGGGACAGGGGAGAGACCCAGTACTTC,TRBD1,.,TRBJ2-5,TRBV7-8
CASIPSLRLSGGYTF,TGTGCCAGCATTCCTTCATTGAGACTGTCCGGTGGCTACACCTTC,.,.,TRBJ1-2,TRBV6-1
CASSDGQRQGTQYF,TGCGCCAGCAGCGATGGGCAGAGGCAAGGGACCCAGTACTTC,.,.,TRBJ2-5,TRBV5-1
CASSNSRRTDRGTQYF,TGTGCCAGCAGCAACTCACGTCGGACGGACAGGGGGACCCAGTACTTC,TRBD1,.,TRBJ2-5,TRBV27
CASRAIQPQHF,TGCGCCAGCCGGGCCATACAGCCCCAGCATTTT,.,.,TRBJ1-5,TRBV10-1
CASSPGRGGYEQYF,TGTGCCAGCAGTCCCGGACGAGGGGGCTACGAGCAGTACTTC,.,.,TRBJ2-7,TRBV27
CASSLAGGASSYEQYF,TGTGCCAGCAGCTTAGCGGGGGGGGCAAGCTCCTACGAGCAGTACTTC,.,.,TRBJ2-7,TRBV7-2
CAWSGGRTDTQYF,TGTGCCTGGAGCGGGGGGCGTACAGATACGCAGTATTTT,.,once,TRBJ2-3,TRBV30
CASSYGGTPPTYEQYF,TGTGCCAGCAGTTACGGGGGGACACCACCGACTTACGAGCAGTACTTC,.,.,TRBJ2-7,TRBV6-5
CASSSTGSNTGELFF,TGTGCCAGTAGTAGCACCGGGAGCAACACCGGGGAGCTGTTTTTT,.,.,TRBJ2-2,TRBV19
CASSLRQYNSPLHF,TGTGCCAGCAGCTTAAGACAGTATAATTCACCCCTCCACTTT,.,.,TRBJ1-6,TRBV7-9
CASSFGPGEDEQYF,TGCGCCAGCAGCTTTGGCCCAGGGGAGGACGAGCAGTACTTC,.,.,TRBJ2-7,TRBV5-1
CAISESIDSNQPQHF,TGTGCCATCAGTGAGTCGATTGATAGCAATCAGCCCCAGCATTTT,.,.,TRBJ1-5,TRBV10-3
CASSYTASNYGYTF,TGTGCCAGCAGTTACACGGCAAGTAACTATGGCTACACCTTC,.,.,TRBJ1-2,TRBV6-5
CASSKSPGRSGQLDTEAFF,TGTGCCAGCAGCAAATCCCCAGGGCGATCGGGACAGCTGGACACTGAAGCTTTCTTT,.,once,TRBJ1-1,TRBV21-1
CASSLTVGSWVEQFF,TGTGCCAGCAGCCTCACTGTTGGTAGTTGGGTTGAGCAGTTCTTC,.,.,TRBJ2-1,TRBV7-2
CASSQGGNQPQHF,TGCGCCAGCAGTCAAGGGGGCAATCAGCCCCAGCATTTT,.,few,TRBJ1-5,TRBV23-1
CASRRDVLDTDTQYF,TGTGCCAGCAGGCGGGACGTCCTTGACACAGATACGCAGTATTTT,.,.,TRBJ2-3,TRBV2
CASSLGRRVLHF,TGTGCCAGCAGCTTGGGTAGGAGAGTCCTCCACTTT,.,.,TRBJ1-6,TRBV5-4
CASSQDWVGIEKLFF,TGCGCCAGCAGCCAAGATTGGGTAGGGATTGAAAAACTGTTTTTT,.,.,TRBJ1-4,TRBV4-3